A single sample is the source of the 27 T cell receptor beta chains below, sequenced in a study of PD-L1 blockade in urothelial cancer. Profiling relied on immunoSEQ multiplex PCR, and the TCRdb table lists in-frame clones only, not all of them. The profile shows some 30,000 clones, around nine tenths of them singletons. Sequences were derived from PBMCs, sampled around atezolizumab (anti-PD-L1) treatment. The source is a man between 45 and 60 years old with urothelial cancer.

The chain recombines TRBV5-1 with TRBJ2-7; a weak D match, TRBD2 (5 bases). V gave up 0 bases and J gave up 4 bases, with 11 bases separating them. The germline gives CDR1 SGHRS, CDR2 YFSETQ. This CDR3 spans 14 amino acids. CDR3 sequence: CASSLAAEGYEQYF. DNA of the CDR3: TGCGCCAGCAGCTTGGCCGCAGAGGGTTACGAGCAGTACTTC.

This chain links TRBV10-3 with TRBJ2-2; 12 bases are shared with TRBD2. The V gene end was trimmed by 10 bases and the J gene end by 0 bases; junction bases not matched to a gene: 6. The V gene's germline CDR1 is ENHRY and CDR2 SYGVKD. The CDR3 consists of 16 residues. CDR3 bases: TGTGCCAGCTTACGACTAGCGGGGGCGAACACCGGGGAGCTGTTTTTT. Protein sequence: CASLRLAGANTGELFF.

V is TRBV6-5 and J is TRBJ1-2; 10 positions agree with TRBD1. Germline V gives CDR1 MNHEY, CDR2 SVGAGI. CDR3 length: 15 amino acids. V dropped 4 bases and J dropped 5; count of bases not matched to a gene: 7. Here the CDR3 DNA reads TGTGCCAGCAGTTCGTCCGGGACAGGGGTTTATGGCTACACCTTC. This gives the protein CASSSSGTGVYGYTF.

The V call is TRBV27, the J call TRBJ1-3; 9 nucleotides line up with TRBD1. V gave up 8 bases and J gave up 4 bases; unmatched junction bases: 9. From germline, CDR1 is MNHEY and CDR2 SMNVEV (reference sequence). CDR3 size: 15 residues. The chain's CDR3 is CASPGGTGSGNTIYF. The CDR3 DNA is TGTGCCAGCCCCGGAGGGACAGGGTCCGGAAACACCATATATTTT.

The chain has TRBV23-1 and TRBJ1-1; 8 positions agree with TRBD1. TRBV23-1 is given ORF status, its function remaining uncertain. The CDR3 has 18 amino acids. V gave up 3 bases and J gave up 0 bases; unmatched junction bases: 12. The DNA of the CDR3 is TGCGCCAGCAGTCACAAACCCGGGACAGGCGCCTTGAACACTGAAGCTTTCTTT. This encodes CASSHKPGTGALNTEAFF.

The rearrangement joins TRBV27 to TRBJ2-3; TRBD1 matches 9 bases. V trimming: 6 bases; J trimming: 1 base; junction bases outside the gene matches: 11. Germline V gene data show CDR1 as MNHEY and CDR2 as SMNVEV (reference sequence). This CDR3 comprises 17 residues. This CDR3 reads CASSETGTGLGTDTQYF. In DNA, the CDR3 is TGTGCCAGCAGCGAAACCGGGACAGGGCTTGGCACAGATACGCAGTATTTT.

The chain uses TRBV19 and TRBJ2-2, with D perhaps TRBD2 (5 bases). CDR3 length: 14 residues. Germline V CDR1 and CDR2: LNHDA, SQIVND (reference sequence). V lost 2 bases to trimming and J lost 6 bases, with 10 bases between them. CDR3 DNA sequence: TGTGCCAGTAGTATAAAGGCTAGCCCCGGGGAGCTGTTTTTT. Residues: CASSIKASPGELFF.

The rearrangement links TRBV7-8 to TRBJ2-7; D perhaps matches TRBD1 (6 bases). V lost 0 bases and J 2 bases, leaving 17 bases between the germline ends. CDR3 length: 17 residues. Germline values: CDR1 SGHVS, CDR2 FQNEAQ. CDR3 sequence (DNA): TGTGCCAGCAGCTTAGCCAGGGGTCAAATCCAGGCCTACGAGCAGTACTTC. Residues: CASSLARGQIQAYEQYF.

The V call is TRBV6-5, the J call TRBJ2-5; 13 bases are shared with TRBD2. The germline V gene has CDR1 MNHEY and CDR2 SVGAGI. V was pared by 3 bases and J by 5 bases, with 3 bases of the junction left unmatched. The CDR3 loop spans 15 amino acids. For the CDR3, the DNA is TGTGCCAGCAGTTATGGACTAGCGGGGGTGGAGACCCAGTACTTC. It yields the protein CASSYGLAGVETQYF.

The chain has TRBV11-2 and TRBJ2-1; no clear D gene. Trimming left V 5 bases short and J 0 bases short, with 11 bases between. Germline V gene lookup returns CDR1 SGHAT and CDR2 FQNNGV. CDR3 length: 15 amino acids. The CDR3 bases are TGTGCCAGCAGCACGTACTCAAGCTCCTACAATGAGCAGTTCTTC. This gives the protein CASSTYSSSYNEQFF.

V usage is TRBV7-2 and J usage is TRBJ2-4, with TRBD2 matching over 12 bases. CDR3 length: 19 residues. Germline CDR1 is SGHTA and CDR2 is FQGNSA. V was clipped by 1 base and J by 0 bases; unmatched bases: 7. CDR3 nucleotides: TGTGCCAGCAGCTTAGAGACTAGCGGGAGCCGACCAGCCAAAAACATTCAGTACTTC. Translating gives CASSLETSGSRPAKNIQYF.

The CDR3: CASGMGQSNQPQHF. Here the CDR3 DNA reads TGCGCCAGCGGTATGGGACAGTCCAATCAGCCCCAGCATTTT. This chain uses TRBV10-2 with TRBJ1-5, with 7 bases matching TRBD1. Germline lookup yields CDR1 WSHSY and CDR2 SAAADI. This CDR3 is 14 amino acids long. Losses at the gene ends were 8 bases for V and 3 bases for J; bases not matched to a gene: 7.

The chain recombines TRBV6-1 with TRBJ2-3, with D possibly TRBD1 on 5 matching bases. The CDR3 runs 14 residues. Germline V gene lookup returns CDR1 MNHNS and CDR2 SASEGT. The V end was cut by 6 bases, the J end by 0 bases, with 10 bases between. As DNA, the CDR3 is TGTGCCAGCAGGACAGTGAAGAGCACAGATACGCAGTATTTT. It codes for CASRTVKSTDTQYF.

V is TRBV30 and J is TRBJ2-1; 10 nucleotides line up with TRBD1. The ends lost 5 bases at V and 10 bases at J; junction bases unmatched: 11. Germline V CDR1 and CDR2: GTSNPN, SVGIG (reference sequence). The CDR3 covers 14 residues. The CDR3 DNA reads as TGTGCCTGGGCCGGGACAGGGGTCGGTGCGGAGCAGTTCTTC. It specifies CAWAGTGVGAEQFF.

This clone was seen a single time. For the CDR3, the DNA is TGTGCCAGCAGCCCCGGGAACAGGGGCTACGAGCAGTACTTC. The encoded protein is CASSPGNRGYEQYF. The chain carries TRBV5-4 and TRBJ2-7; 7 bases align to TRBD1. Germline trimming cut 4 bases from V and 3 bases from J; bases unmatched to any gene: 7. Germline CDR1 SGHNT, CDR2 YYREEE (reference sequence). This CDR3 spans 14 amino acids. The full variable domain, completed using reference TRBV5-4 and TRBJ2-7, is ETGVTQSPTHLIKTRGQQVTLRCSSQSGHNTVSWYQQALGQGPQFIFQYYREEENGRGNFPPRFSGLQFPNYSSELNVNALELDDSALYLCASSPGNRGYEQYFGPGTRLTVT.

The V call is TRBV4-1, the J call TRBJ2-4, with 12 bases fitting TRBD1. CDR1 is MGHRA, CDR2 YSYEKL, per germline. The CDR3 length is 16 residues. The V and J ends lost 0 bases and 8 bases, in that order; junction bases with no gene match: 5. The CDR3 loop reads CASSQDGGQGADIQYF. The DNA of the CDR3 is TGCGCCAGCAGCCAAGATGGGGGACAGGGGGCGGACATTCAGTACTTC.

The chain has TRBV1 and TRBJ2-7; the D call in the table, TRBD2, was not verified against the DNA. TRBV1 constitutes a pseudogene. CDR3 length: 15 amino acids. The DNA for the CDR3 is TGCACCAGCAGCCAAAACGGGTCTCCCCCCTACGAGCAGTACTTC. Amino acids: CTSSQNGSPPYEQYF.

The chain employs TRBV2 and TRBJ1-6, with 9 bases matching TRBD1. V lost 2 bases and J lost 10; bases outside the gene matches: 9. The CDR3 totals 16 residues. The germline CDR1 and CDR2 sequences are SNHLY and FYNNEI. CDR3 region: CASSERELDRGSPLHF. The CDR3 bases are TGTGCCAGCAGTGAAAGGGAGTTGGACAGGGGATCACCCCTCCACTTT. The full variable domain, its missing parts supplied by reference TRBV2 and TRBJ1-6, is EPEVTQTPSHQVTQMGQEVILRCVPISNHLYFYWYRQILGQKVEFLVSFYNNEISEKSEIFDDQFSVERPDGSNFTLKIRSTKLEDSAMYFCASSERELDRGSPLHFGNGTRLTVT.

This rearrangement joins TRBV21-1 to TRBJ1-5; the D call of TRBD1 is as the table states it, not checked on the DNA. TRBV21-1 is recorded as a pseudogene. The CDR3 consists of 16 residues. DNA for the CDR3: TGTGCCAGCAGCACCCAGGACAGGGCTAGCAATCAGCCCCAGCATTTT. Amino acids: CASSTQDRASNQPQHF.

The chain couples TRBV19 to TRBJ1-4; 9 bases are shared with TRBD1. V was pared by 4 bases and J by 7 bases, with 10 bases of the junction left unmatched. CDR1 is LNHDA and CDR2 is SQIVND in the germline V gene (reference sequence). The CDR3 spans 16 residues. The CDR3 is CASSTPRQGGGEKLFF. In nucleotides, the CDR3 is TGTGCCAGTAGTACCCCGAGACAGGGGGGTGGTGAAAAACTGTTTTTT.

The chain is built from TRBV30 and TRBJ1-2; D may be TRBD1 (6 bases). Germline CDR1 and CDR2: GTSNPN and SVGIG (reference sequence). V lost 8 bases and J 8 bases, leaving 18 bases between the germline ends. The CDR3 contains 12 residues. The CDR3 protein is CARYFLGAGYTF. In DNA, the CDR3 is TGTGCCCGGTACTTTTTGGGGGCCGGCTACACCTTC.

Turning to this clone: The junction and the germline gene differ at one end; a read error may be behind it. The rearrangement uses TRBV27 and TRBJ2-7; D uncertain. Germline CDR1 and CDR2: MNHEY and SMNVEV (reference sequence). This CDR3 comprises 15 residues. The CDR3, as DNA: TGTGCCAGCAGTTTAGGCAGTGCGAGCTCCTACGAGCGGTACTTC. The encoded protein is CASSLGSASSYERYF.

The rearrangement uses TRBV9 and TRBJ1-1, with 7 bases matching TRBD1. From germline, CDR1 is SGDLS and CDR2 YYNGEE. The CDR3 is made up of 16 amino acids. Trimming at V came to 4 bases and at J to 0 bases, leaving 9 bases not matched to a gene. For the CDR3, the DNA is TGTGCCAGCAGCCCACATACAGGGGACATGAACACTGAAGCTTTCTTT. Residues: CASSPHTGDMNTEAFF.

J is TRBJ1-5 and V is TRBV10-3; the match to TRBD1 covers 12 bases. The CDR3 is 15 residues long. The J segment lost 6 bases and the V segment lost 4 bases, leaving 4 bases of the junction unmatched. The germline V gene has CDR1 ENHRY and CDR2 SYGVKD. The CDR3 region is CAISGGQGASQPQHF. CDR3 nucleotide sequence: TGTGCCATCAGTGGGGGACAGGGGGCAAGTCAGCCCCAGCATTTT.

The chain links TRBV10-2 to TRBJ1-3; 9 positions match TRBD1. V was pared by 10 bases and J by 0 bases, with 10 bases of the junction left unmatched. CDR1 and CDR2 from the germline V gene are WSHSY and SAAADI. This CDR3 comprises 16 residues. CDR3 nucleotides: TGCGCCACCACCGTGGGGACAGGGAGCTCTGGAAACACCATATATTTT. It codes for CATTVGTGSSGNTIYF.

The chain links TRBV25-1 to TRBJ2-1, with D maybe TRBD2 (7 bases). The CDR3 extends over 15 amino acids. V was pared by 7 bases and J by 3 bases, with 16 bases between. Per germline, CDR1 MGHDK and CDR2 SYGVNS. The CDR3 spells CASTKREGDYNEQFF. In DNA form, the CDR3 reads TGTGCCAGCACCAAAAGGGAGGGGGACTACAATGAGCAGTTCTTC.

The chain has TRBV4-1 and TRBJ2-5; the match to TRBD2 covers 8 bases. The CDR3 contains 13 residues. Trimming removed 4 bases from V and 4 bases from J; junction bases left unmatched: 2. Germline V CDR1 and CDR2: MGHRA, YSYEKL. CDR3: CASSRLALETQYF. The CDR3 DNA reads TGCGCCAGCAGCCGACTAGCGTTAGAGACCCAGTACTTC.